This T cell receptor (beta chain) emerged from a study of control samples from healthy donors and cancer patients. Data came from immunoSEQ multiplex PCR; TCRdb stores just in-frame clones and leaves some out. This repertoire shows roughly 450,000 clones, 90% found once; its top ten account for approximately 6.3%. Germline V lookup: CDR1 MDHEN, CDR2 SYDVKM. The CDR3 sequence is 12 residues long. V was clipped by 5 bases and J by 6 bases, with 10 bases between them. Input material: PBMCs. V usage is TRBV28 and J usage is TRBJ1-2; D is ambiguous. The source of this sequence is a man in his forties with head and neck cancer. CDR3 in DNA: TGTGCCAGCAGTATGACAATGGATGGCTACACCTTC. Translating gives CASSMTMDGYTF.